These T cell receptor beta chains were read from a single sample in a study of T cell changes during pregnancy in multiple sclerosis. TCRdb keeps only in-frame clones here, not all; method: immunoSEQ multiplex PCR. The table has fewer than 20,000 clones, approximately 85% seen once. This specimen was CD8+ T cells from peripheral blood mononuclear cells, taken after pregnancy. These receptors were obtained from a female donor in good health, enrolled as a control in a pregnancy study. CDR3s leave out the opening cysteine and the closing phenylalanine or tryptophan. Fields, in order: CDR3 protein, V gene, J gene.

CDR3aa: ASSGTHYNEQF
v_gene: TRBV6-5
j_gene: TRBJ2-1

CDR3aa: ASSVGTGNYGYT
v_gene: TRBV9
j_gene: TRBJ1-2

CDR3aa: ASSSPRAHLMNTEAF
v_gene: TRBV5-8
j_gene: TRBJ1-1

CDR3aa: AWSVISDKNTEAF
v_gene: TRBV30
j_gene: TRBJ1-1

CDR3aa: ASSAPGRNEQF
v_gene: TRBV6-1
j_gene: TRBJ2-1

CDR3aa: ASSKMADQETQY
v_gene: TRBV21-1
j_gene: TRBJ2-5

CDR3aa: ASSQEGAVGGTEAF
v_gene: TRBV4-2
j_gene: TRBJ1-1

CDR3aa: AMLAGYIQY
v_gene: TRBV2
j_gene: TRBJ2-4

CDR3aa: ASSSAGGDTEAF
v_gene: TRBV5-6
j_gene: TRBJ1-1

CDR3aa: ASSLYYEQY
v_gene: TRBV5-1
j_gene: TRBJ2-7

CDR3aa: ASSSRRYNEQF
v_gene: TRBV9
j_gene: TRBJ2-1

CDR3aa: ASSSYRSSGGSETQY
v_gene: TRBV11-2
j_gene: TRBJ2-5

CDR3aa: ASSAPTGARDYGYT
v_gene: TRBV9
j_gene: TRBJ1-2

CDR3aa: ATSPGGAPPPYEQY
v_gene: TRBV15
j_gene: TRBJ2-7

CDR3aa: ATSRDSNLIRF
v_gene: TRBV15
j_gene: TRBJ2-1

CDR3aa: ASSRETSGSADTQY
v_gene: TRBV4-2
j_gene: TRBJ2-3

CDR3aa: ASTFNWRGVHYGYT
v_gene: TRBV5-5
j_gene: TRBJ1-2

CDR3aa: ASSLIGGSYEQY
v_gene: TRBV11-2
j_gene: TRBJ2-7

CDR3aa: ASSYSDTGYGYT
v_gene: TRBV6-5
j_gene: TRBJ1-2

CDR3aa: ASWGGIYGYT
v_gene: TRBV5-1
j_gene: TRBJ1-2

CDR3aa: SVDRGSYGYT
v_gene: TRBV29-1
j_gene: TRBJ1-2

CDR3aa: SVEARDSLNYGYT
v_gene: TRBV29-1
j_gene: TRBJ1-2

CDR3aa: ASSLSPANYGYT
v_gene: TRBV5-4
j_gene: TRBJ1-2

CDR3aa: ASSLAMDREGWNQPQH
v_gene: TRBV5-1
j_gene: TRBJ1-5

CDR3aa: SVEDPAGGPWIQY
v_gene: TRBV29-1
j_gene: TRBJ2-4

CDR3aa: ASSIRLAVNDEQF
v_gene: TRBV19
j_gene: TRBJ2-1

CDR3aa: ASSQELQAGAFNIQY
v_gene: TRBV4-1
j_gene: TRBJ2-4

CDR3aa: ASRHAGTSGIREQY
v_gene: TRBV27
j_gene: TRBJ2-7

CDR3aa: ASSWVTVNQPQH
v_gene: TRBV19
j_gene: TRBJ1-5

CDR3aa: ASSSRDRGVGNYGYT
v_gene: TRBV5-1
j_gene: TRBJ1-2

CDR3aa: ASSLVSSGETQY
v_gene: TRBV7-6
j_gene: TRBJ2-5

CDR3aa: ASSLWAGEGTEAF
v_gene: TRBV11-2
j_gene: TRBJ1-1

CDR3aa: ASSLDSFLGTGAETQY
v_gene: TRBV7-9
j_gene: TRBJ2-5

CDR3aa: ATSLTAYNEQF
v_gene: TRBV6-5
j_gene: TRBJ2-1

CDR3aa: ASSPGQGYYEQY
v_gene: TRBV7-6
j_gene: TRBJ2-7

CDR3aa: ASSRDSSYEQY
v_gene: TRBV14
j_gene: TRBJ2-7

CDR3aa: SVTETGGGETQY
v_gene: TRBV29-1
j_gene: TRBJ2-5

CDR3aa: SVEPFTSGAYNEQF
v_gene: TRBV29-1
j_gene: TRBJ2-1

CDR3aa: ASSNQYNEQF
v_gene: TRBV6-4
j_gene: TRBJ2-1

CDR3aa: ASSFGQDYGYT
v_gene: TRBV27
j_gene: TRBJ1-2

CDR3aa: ASSQVLEGLGLGETQY
v_gene: TRBV4-1
j_gene: TRBJ2-5

CDR3aa: ASSPGFGQGKRYEQY
v_gene: TRBV18
j_gene: TRBJ2-7

CDR3aa: ASAGSNSYNEQF
v_gene: TRBV7-6
j_gene: TRBJ2-1

CDR3aa: ASSEGASYGYT
v_gene: TRBV2
j_gene: TRBJ1-2

CDR3aa: ASSQDFEEQY
v_gene: TRBV4-1
j_gene: TRBJ2-7

CDR3aa: ASSGGTSGGPYNEQF
v_gene: TRBV2
j_gene: TRBJ2-1

CDR3aa: ASSVDSSYEQY
v_gene: TRBV9
j_gene: TRBJ2-7

CDR3aa: ASSPWDRIAGNTIY
v_gene: TRBV14
j_gene: TRBJ1-3

CDR3aa: SVEGSSGPPEQY
v_gene: TRBV29-1
j_gene: TRBJ2-7

CDR3aa: ASSYAGTGVNQPQH
v_gene: TRBV6-5
j_gene: TRBJ1-5

CDR3aa: ASSLAPGGFYEQY
v_gene: TRBV11-1
j_gene: TRBJ2-7

CDR3aa: ASSLRTSGPNTGELF
v_gene: TRBV7-7
j_gene: TRBJ2-2

CDR3aa: SVEDSQGLYEQY
v_gene: TRBV29-1
j_gene: TRBJ2-7

CDR3aa: ASSPRDRGWGYT
v_gene: TRBV9
j_gene: TRBJ1-2

CDR3aa: SVPGTGGYGYT
v_gene: TRBV29-1
j_gene: TRBJ1-2

CDR3aa: AWSQATYEQY
v_gene: TRBV30
j_gene: TRBJ2-7

CDR3aa: ASSEGDNYYEQY
v_gene: TRBV9
j_gene: TRBJ2-7

CDR3aa: ASSLIPGTGVYNEQF
v_gene: TRBV27
j_gene: TRBJ2-1

CDR3aa: ASSQDSAGTGAMANEKLF
v_gene: TRBV4-1
j_gene: TRBJ1-4

CDR3aa: ASSIEGSLYEQY
v_gene: TRBV19
j_gene: TRBJ2-7